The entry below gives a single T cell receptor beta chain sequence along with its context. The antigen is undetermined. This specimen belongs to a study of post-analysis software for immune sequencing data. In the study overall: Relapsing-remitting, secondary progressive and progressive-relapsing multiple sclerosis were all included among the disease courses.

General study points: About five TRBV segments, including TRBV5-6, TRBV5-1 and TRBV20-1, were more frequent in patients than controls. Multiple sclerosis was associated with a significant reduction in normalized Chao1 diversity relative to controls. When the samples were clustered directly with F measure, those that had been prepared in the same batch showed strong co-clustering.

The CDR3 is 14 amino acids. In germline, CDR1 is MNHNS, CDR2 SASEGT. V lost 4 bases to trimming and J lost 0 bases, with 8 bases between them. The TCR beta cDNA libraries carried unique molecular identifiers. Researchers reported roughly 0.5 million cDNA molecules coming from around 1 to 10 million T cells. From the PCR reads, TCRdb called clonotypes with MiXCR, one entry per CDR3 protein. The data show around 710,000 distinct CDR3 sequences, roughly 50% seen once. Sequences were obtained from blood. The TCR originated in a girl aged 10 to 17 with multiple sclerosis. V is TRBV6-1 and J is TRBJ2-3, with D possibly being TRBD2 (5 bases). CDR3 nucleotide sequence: TGTGCCAGCAGTGTGTTAGCGAGCACAGATACGCAGTATTTT. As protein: CASSVLASTDTQYF.